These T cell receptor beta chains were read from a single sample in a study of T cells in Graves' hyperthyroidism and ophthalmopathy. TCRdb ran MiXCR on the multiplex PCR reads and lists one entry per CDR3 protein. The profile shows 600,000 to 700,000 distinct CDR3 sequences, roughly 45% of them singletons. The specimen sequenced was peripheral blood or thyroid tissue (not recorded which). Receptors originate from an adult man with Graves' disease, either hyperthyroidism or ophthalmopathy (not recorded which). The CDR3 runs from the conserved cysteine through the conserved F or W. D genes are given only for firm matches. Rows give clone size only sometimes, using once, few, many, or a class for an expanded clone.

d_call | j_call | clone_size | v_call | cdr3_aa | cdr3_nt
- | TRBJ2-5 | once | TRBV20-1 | CSALRGETQYF | TGCAGTGCCCTCCGAGGGGAGACCCAGTACTTC
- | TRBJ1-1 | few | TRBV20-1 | CSATRTLSAAFF | TGCAGTGCAACCAGGACATTGTCCGCGGCTTTCTTT
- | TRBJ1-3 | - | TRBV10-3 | CAISRSPGATGNTIYF | TGTGCCATCAGCCGTTCCCCAGGGGCTACTGGAAACACCATATATTTT
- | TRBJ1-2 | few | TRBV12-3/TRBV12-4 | CASSSGDPYTF | TGTGCCAGCAGCTCCGGGGACCCCTACACCTTC
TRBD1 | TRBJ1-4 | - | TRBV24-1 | CATSDSRTGADEKLFF | TGTGCCACCAGTGATTCACGGACAGGGGCCGATGAAAAACTGTTTTTT
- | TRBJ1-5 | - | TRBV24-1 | CATSGTTDLQPQHF | TGTGCCACCAGTGGAACGACAGACCTTCAGCCCCAGCATTTT
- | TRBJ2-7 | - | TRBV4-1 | CASSQVTGAEQYF | TGCGCCAGCAGCCAAGTGACTGGGGCCGAGCAGTACTTC
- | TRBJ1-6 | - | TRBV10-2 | CASTKGLHSPLHF | TGCGCCAGCACCAAGGGACTACATTCACCCCTCCACTTT
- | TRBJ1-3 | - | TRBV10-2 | CASSEVGSSSGNTIYF | TGTGCCAGCAGTGAAGTGGGCAGCAGCTCTGGAAACACCATATATTTT
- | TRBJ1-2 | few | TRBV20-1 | CSARDSMGHGYTF | TGCAGTGCTAGAGATAGTATGGGGCATGGCTACACCTTC
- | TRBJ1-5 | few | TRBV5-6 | CASSLAGSYSNQPQHF | TGTGCCAGCAGCTTGGCCGGCAGTTATAGCAATCAGCCCCAGCATTTT
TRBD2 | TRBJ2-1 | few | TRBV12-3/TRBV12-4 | CAISEPGLAGLEQFF | TGTGCCATCAGTGAACCGGGACTAGCGGGCTTAGAGCAGTTCTTC
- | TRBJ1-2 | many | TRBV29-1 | CSVEGDNYGYTF | TGCAGCGTTGAAGGAGACAACTATGGCTACACCTTC
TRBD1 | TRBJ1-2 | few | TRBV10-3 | CASSGYRGDYGYTF | TGTGCCAGCAGTGGGTACAGGGGGGACTATGGCTACACCTTC
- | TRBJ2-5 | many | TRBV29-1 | CSVGQGLAETQYF | TGCAGCGTTGGGCAGGGGCTGGCGGAGACCCAGTACTTC
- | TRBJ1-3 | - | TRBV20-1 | CSARQDNSGNTIYF | TGCAGTGCTAGACAGGACAACTCTGGAAACACCATATATTTT
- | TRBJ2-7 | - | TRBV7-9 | CASSQDRGGEYEQYF | TGTGCCAGCAGCCAAGACCGAGGGGGAGAGTACGAGCAGTACTTC
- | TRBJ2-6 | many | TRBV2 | CASSVTGSGANVLTF | TGTGCCAGCAGTGTCACAGGCTCTGGGGCCAACGTCCTGACTTTC
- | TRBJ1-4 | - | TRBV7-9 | CASSRHSTGALEKLFF | TGTGCCAGCAGCCGCCATAGCACCGGAGCCTTGGAAAAACTGTTTTTT
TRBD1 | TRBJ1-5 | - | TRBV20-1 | CSARGPGTDDQPQHF | TGCAGTGCTAGAGGCCCCGGGACAGACGATCAGCCCCAGCATTTT
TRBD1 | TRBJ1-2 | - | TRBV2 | CASSESRTGLRYGYTF | TGTGCCAGCAGTGAATCTCGGACAGGGTTACGGTATGGCTACACCTTC
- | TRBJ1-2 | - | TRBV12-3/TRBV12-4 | CASSLSGVGGYTF | TGTGCCAGCAGTTTATCGGGGGTGGGAGGCTACACCTTC
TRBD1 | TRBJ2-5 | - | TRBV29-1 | CGGTGDQETQYF | TGCGGTGGGACAGGCGACCAAGAGACCCAGTACTTC
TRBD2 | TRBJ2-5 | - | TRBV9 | CASSASGTSETQYF | TGTGCCAGCAGCGCTTCCGGGACTAGCGAGACCCAGTACTTC
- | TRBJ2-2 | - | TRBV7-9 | CASSLAGFNTGELFF | TGTGCCAGCAGCTTAGCGGGGTTCAACACCGGGGAGCTGTTTTTT
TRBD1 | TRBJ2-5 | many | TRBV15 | CATSRPGQGGETQYF | TGTGCCACCAGCAGACCGGGACAGGGAGGAGAGACCCAGTACTTC
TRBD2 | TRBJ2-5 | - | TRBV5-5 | CASRQGLAGGQETQYF | TGTGCCAGCAGACAAGGACTAGCGGGGGGACAAGAGACCCAGTACTTC
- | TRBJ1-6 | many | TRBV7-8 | CASSLVRGENSPLHF | TGTGCCAGCAGCTTAGTCAGGGGAGAAAATTCACCCCTCCACTTT
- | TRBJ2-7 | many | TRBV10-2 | CASGGYEQYF | TGTGCCAGCGGAGGCTACGAGCAGTACTTC
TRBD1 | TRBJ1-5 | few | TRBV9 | CASSLGQGMNQPQHF | TGTGCCAGCAGCCTGGGACAGGGGATGAATCAGCCCCAGCATTTT
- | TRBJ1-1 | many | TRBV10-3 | CAISGEVDTEAFF | TGTGCCATCAGTGGGGAGGTCGACACTGAAGCTTTCTTT
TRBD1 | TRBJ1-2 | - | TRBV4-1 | CASSQGQALLNYGYTF | TGCGCCAGCAGCCAGGGACAGGCGCTCCTTAACTATGGCTACACCTTC
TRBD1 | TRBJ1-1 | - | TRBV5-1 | CASSFSGTENTEAFF | TGCGCCAGCAGCTTCTCCGGGACAGAGAACACTGAAGCTTTCTTT
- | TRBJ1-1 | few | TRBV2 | CASIPWGTDSTEAFF | TGTGCCAGCATCCCTTGGGGTACAGACAGCACTGAAGCTTTCTTT
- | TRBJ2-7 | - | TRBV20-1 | CSASDRQGRYEQYF | TGCAGTGCTAGCGACCGCCAGGGGCGGTACGAGCAGTACTTC